Listed below are T cell receptor beta chains from one sample, sequenced in a study of blood T cell repertoires in COVID-19. Data came from immunoSEQ multiplex PCR; TCRdb stores just in-frame clones and leaves some out. The sample has over 100,000 clones; around nine tenths are singletons. Sequenced sample: peripheral blood. The receptors stem from a woman in her 70s with COVID-19, enrolled during active disease. Each CDR3 is given with its conserved first and last residue. Each record gives: J gene, V gene, D gene, clone size, CDR3 protein, CDR3 DNA. A D gene is named only where the DNA matches it firmly. For some rows the clone size is stated as once, few or many, or as a class when expanded; others skip it.

TRBJ1-2 TRBV28 TRBD1 NA CASRQGGVGYTF TGTGCCAGCAGACAGGGGGGCGTCGGCTACACCTTC
TRBJ2-3 TRBV3-1/TRBV3-2 TRBD2 NA CASSQELINRGGGPDTQYF TGTGCCAGCAGCCAAGAATTAATTAACCGGGGGGGAGGCCCAGATACGCAGTATTTT
TRBJ1-2 TRBV18 TRBD1 NA CASSPSGTGGDYGYTF TGTGCCAGCTCGCCCTCCGGGACAGGGGGCGACTATGGCTACACCTTC
TRBJ1-1 TRBV21-1 NA NA CARAGESGTEAFF TGTGCCAGGGCCGGGGAGTCAGGCACTGAAGCTTTCTTT
TRBJ2-3 TRBV9 TRBD2 few CASSVGSSGGSDTQYF TGTGCCAGCAGCGTGGGATCTAGCGGGGGCTCAGATACGCAGTATTTT
TRBJ1-5 TRBV6-5 TRBD1 NA CASSSDRDPNQPQHF TGTGCCAGCAGTTCCGACAGGGATCCCAATCAGCCCCAGCATTTT
TRBJ1-1 TRBV5-6 NA NA CASSPVLNTEAFF TGTGCCAGCAGCCCTGTTTTGAACACTGAAGCTTTCTTT
TRBJ2-7 TRBV29-1 NA NA CSVGGVPPYEQYF TGCAGCGTTGGGGGCGTCCCTCCCTACGAGCAGTACTTC
TRBJ1-1 TRBV29-1 NA NA CSGATDTEAFF TGCAGCGGAGCGACGGACACTGAAGCTTTCTTT
TRBJ2-1 TRBV7-2 NA NA CASSSGLMDEQFF TGTGCCAGCAGCTCCGGACTGATGGATGAGCAGTTCTTC
TRBJ1-1 TRBV18 NA NA CASSSDLNTEAFF TGTGCCAGCTCATCGGACTTGAACACTGAAGCTTTCTTT
TRBJ1-3 TRBV20-1 TRBD1 NA CSASADRVAGNTIYF TGCAGTGCTAGTGCGGACAGGGTGGCTGGAAACACCATATATTTT
TRBJ2-3 TRBV5-6 NA once CASSLAVTSTDTQYF TGTGCCAGCAGCTTGGCGGTGACTAGCACAGATACGCAGTATTTT
TRBJ1-4 TRBV7-2 TRBD1 NA CASSPRQGFGEKLFF TGTGCCAGCAGCCCTCGACAGGGCTTCGGGGAAAAACTGTTTTTT
TRBJ2-7 TRBV9 NA NA CASSVALGISEQYF TGTGCCAGCAGCGTAGCCCTCGGGATCTCGGAGCAGTACTTC
TRBJ1-6 TRBV30 NA many CAWSAGQDNSPLHF TGTGCCTGGAGTGCGGGACAAGATAATTCACCCCTCCACTTT
TRBJ2-5 TRBV30 NA NA CAWSIADVTQYF TGTGCCTGGAGTATCGCGGATGTGACCCAGTACTTC
TRBJ2-7 TRBV18 TRBD2 NA CASSPGEGGLYF TGTGCCAGCTCACCAGGGGAGGGAGGTCTGTACTTC
TRBJ2-7 TRBV7-2 NA NA CASSLPRPQGTYEQYF TGTGCCAGCAGCTTACCGCGCCCCCAGGGCACATACGAGCAGTACTTC
TRBJ2-4 TRBV2 NA few CASSEGLVQNIQYF TGTGCCAGCAGTGAAGGATTAGTCCAAAACATTCAGTACTTC
TRBJ1-5 TRBV11-2 NA NA CASSLDFGRVQHF TGTGCCAGCAGCTTAGATTTCGGCAGGGTCCAGCATTTT
TRBJ2-3 TRBV6-4 TRBD2 NA CASSDRRGGSTDTQYF TGTGCCAGCAGTGATAGGCGGGGGGGCTCCACAGATACGCAGTATTTT
TRBJ1-6 TRBV5-6 NA once CASSARVYSPLHF TGTGCCAGCAGCGCCAGGGTTTATTCACCCCTCCACTTT
TRBJ2-2 TRBV11-2 NA NA CASSFGRGRSGELFF TGTGCCAGCAGCTTTGGCAGGGGGAGGTCCGGGGAGCTGTTTTTT
TRBJ1-2 TRBV5-4 TRBD1 NA CASSLTTGTANYGYTF TGTGCCAGCAGTTTAACTACCGGGACAGCTAACTATGGCTACACCTTC
TRBJ1-1 TRBV3-1/TRBV3-2 NA NA CASSQAWEGKTEAFF TGTGCCAGCAGCCAAGCTTGGGAGGGAAAAACTGAAGCTTTCTTT
TRBJ2-7 TRBV28 TRBD2 once CASNRWGTSIYEQYF TGTGCCAGCAACCGATGGGGGACTAGTATATACGAGCAGTACTTC
TRBJ1-1 TRBV25-1 TRBD1 NA CATADRGRTEAFF TGTGCCACCGCAGACAGGGGGAGAACTGAAGCTTTCTTT
TRBJ1-4 TRBV30 NA NA CAWSRGQSPTNEKLFF TGTGCCTGGAGCCGCGGACAGTCCCCAACTAATGAAAAACTGTTTTTT
TRBJ1-1 TRBV9 NA NA CASSVVEGAVGLNTEAFF TGTGCCAGCAGCGTAGTTGAAGGGGCAGTGGGGTTGAACACTGAAGCTTTCTTT
TRBJ2-1 TRBV7-2 NA NA CASSEGGPSYNEQFF TGTGCCAGCAGCGAGGGGGGGCCCTCCTACAATGAGCAGTTCTTC
TRBJ1-2 TRBV11-3 TRBD1 NA CASSAATRGRNYGYTF TGTGCCAGCAGCGCGGCAACCAGGGGGCGTAACTATGGCTACACCTTC
TRBJ1-5 TRBV5-8 NA NA CASSLGRRGNQPQHF TGTGCCAGCAGCTTGGGACGCAGGGGCAATCAGCCCCAGCATTTT
TRBJ1-4 TRBV19 TRBD1 NA CASGTGTGGRDNEKLFF TGTGCCAGTGGGACCGGGACAGGGGGAAGGGATAATGAAAAACTGTTTTTT
TRBJ1-3 TRBV5-4 NA NA CASSKGQDGNTIYF TGTGCCAGCAGCAAAGGACAAGATGGAAACACCATATATTTT
TRBJ1-5 TRBV29-1 TRBD1 NA CSVRTGGGSNQPQHF TGCAGCGTAAGGACAGGAGGGGGATCCAATCAGCCCCAGCATTTT
TRBJ1-1 TRBV30 NA NA CAWSVSYNTEAFF TGTGCCTGGAGTGTAAGCTATAACACTGAAGCTTTCTTT
TRBJ2-6 TRBV9 NA NA CASTAGSGANVLTF TGTGCCAGCACCGCGGGCTCTGGGGCCAACGTCCTGACTTTC
TRBJ2-2 TRBV7-9 TRBD2 NA CASSTSGGVPGELFF TGTGCCAGCAGTACAAGCGGGGGGGTGCCCGGGGAGCTGTTTTTT
TRBJ1-2 TRBV3-1/TRBV3-2 TRBD1 few CASSPLDRAGYTF TGTGCCAGCAGCCCCCTCGACAGGGCTGGCTACACCTTC
TRBJ1-6 TRBV6-2/TRBV6-3 TRBD1 NA CASSPGGDSPLHF TGTGCCAGCAGCCCAGGGGGGGATTCACCCCTCCACTTT
TRBJ1-2 TRBV19 NA NA CASSARPRTANYGYTF TGTGCCAGTAGTGCCCGCCCCCGGACAGCAAACTATGGCTACACCTTC
TRBJ1-5 TRBV9 TRBD1 NA CASSGQGAGQPQHF TGTGCCAGCAGCGGGCAGGGGGCTGGCCAGCCCCAGCATTTT
TRBJ2-2 TRBV4-2 NA NA CASSQEPGVNTGELFF TGTGCCAGCAGCCAAGAACCAGGGGTCAACACCGGGGAGCTGTTTTTT
TRBJ1-3 TRBV5-4 NA once CASSKGSGSGNTIYF TGTGCCAGCAGCAAAGGGTCGGGGTCTGGAAACACCATATATTTT
TRBJ1-5 TRBV2 TRBD1 NA CASTFDRAQPQHF TGTGCCAGCACCTTCGACAGGGCTCAGCCCCAGCATTTT
TRBJ2-3 TRBV14 TRBD2 NA CASSQVASGRISTDTQYF TGTGCCAGCAGCCAAGTGGCTAGCGGGCGTATTAGCACAGATACGCAGTATTTT
TRBJ2-6 TRBV5-4 TRBD1 NA CASSTGTGSGANVLTF TGTGCCAGCAGCACCGGGACAGGGAGTGGGGCCAACGTCCTGACTTTC
TRBJ2-2 TRBV25-1 TRBD1 NA CASTPRTGNTGELFF TGTGCCAGCACCCCTAGGACAGGCAACACCGGGGAGCTGTTTTTT
TRBJ1-2 TRBV19 NA few CASSNRENYGYTF TGTGCCAGTAGTAACAGGGAGAACTATGGCTACACCTTC
TRBJ1-4 TRBV4-1 NA NA CASSQERTFNEKLFF TGCGCCAGCAGCCAAGAACGAACATTTAATGAAAAACTGTTTTTT
TRBJ2-3 TRBV11-2 TRBD1 NA CASSLAATGAADTQYF TGTGCCAGCAGCTTAGCCGCGACAGGGGCGGCAGATACGCAGTATTTT
TRBJ2-3 TRBV11-2 TRBD2 NA CASSSLEASGGPDTQYF TGTGCCAGCAGCTCCCTGGAGGCTAGCGGGGGACCAGATACGCAGTATTTT